Shown below are 6 T cell receptor beta chains from a single sample sequenced in a study of Graves' ophthalmopathy and Graves' hyperthyroidism. Scientists amplified the TCR beta CDR3 regions from RNA transcripts. Second-round multiplex PCR came after a first-round RT-PCR that employed HTBI primers. TCRdb fed the multiplex PCR reads into MiXCR, producing one record per CDR3 protein. In the table there are about 420,000 distinct CDR3 sequences, around 20% of which are singletons. The source material was peripheral blood. These receptors all come from a woman in her late teens or twenties with stable Graves' hyperthyroidism.

This clonotype was observed many times. The rearrangement links TRBV28 to TRBJ2-7; D is perhaps TRBD1 (5 bases). Trimming removed 4 bases from V and 3 bases from J, with 13 bases in between. This CDR3 has 14 residues. CDR1 and CDR2 (germline): MDHEN, SYDVKM. The CDR3 DNA sequence: TGTGCCAGCAGTTCTCCGGGCAGGGACTACGAGCAGTACTTC. It translates to CASSSPGRDYEQYF. The complete variable domain, with remaining parts taken from reference TRBV28 and TRBJ2-7, reads DVKVTQSSRYLVKRTGEKVFLECVQDMDHENMFWYRQDPGLGLRLIYFSYDVKMKEKGDIPEGYSVSREKKERFSLILESASTNQTSMYLCASSSPGRDYEQYFGPGTRLTVT.

This clonotype showed up many times. This rearrangement joins TRBV7-2 to TRBJ1-5; 10 nucleotides agree with TRBD1. Unmatched junction bases numbered 8, after V lost 5 bases and J lost 7 bases. The CDR3 covers 15 residues. Germline lookup yields CDR1 SGHTA and CDR2 FQGNSA. The CDR3 DNA follows: TGTGCCAGCAGCCGCGGCGGGACAGGGGAACAGCCCCAGCATTTT. It is translated as CASSRGGTGEQPQHF.

At least ten counts were recorded for this clonotype. This chain uses TRBV20-1 with TRBJ2-7, with 7 positions matching TRBD2. After removal of 4 bases from V and 5 bases from J, the junction contained 14 bases not matched to a gene. The CDR3 runs to 15 residues. CDR1 is DFQATT and CDR2 is SNEGSKA in the germline V gene (reference sequence). CDR3 in DNA: TGCAGTGCTACTGGGGGGGGAGCCATGGGTAACGAGCAGTACTTC. Translation: CSATGGGAMGNEQYF.

This clonotype was found many times. The chain recombines TRBV25-1 with TRBJ2-5, with 10 bases identical to TRBD1. CDR1 and CDR2 from the germline V gene are MGHDK and SYGVNS. Trimming removed 4 bases from V and 1 base from J; junction bases left unmatched: 15. The CDR3 is 19 amino acids. The CDR3 sequence: CASSAKRDRGLYGQETQYF. For the CDR3, the DNA is TGTGCCAGCAGTGCCAAACGGGACAGGGGTCTTTACGGCCAAGAGACCCAGTACTTC.

This clonotype has just a few counts. V and J are TRBV12-3 or TRBV12-4 and TRBJ1-2; 7 bases line up with TRBD1. The trim removed 6 bases at V and 4 bases at J, leaving 8 bases unmatched. There are 14 residues in the CDR3. CDR3 amino acids: CASRDRDRSYGYTF. CDR3 DNA sequence: TGTGCCAGCAGGGATCGGGACAGATCCTATGGCTACACCTTC.

This clonotype was seen at least ten times. The gene calls are TRBV6-2 or TRBV6-3 and TRBJ1-3, with D possibly matching TRBD1 (5 bases). Germline V gene data show CDR1 as MNHEY and CDR2 as SVGEGT. CDR3 length equals 14 residues. The ends were cut back, 2 bases at V and 2 bases at J, with 7 bases in the middle. The CDR3 here is CASSYGAAGNTIYF. CDR3 nucleotides: TGTGCCAGCAGTTACGGGGCGGCTGGAAACACCATATATTTT.